This is a list of T cell receptor beta chains from one sample in a study of shared clonotypes between healthy human individuals. Sequencing was performed with immunoSEQ multiplex PCR; in TCRdb, only in-frame clones are kept and a portion is missing. The table shows around 560,000 clones, with 85% to 95% occurring only once. Sequenced material: naive CD8+ T cells sorted from blood. The receptors shown here come from a young woman in good health. The CDR3 runs from the conserved cysteine through the conserved F or W. The order of the fields is CDR3 protein, CDR3 DNA, J gene, clone size, D gene, V gene. D genes are given only for firm matches. The size of a clone is reported for some rows only, either as once, few or many, or as a class for expanded clones.

cdr3_aa: CASSLSPGTQSYEQYF
cdr3_nt: TGTGCCAGCAGTTTATCACCCGGGACCCAGTCCTACGAGCAGTACTTC
j_call: TRBJ2-7
clone_size: NA
d_call: NA
v_call: TRBV27

cdr3_aa: CASSSQWELFF
cdr3_nt: TGTGCCAGCAGTTCCCAATGGGAGCTGTTTTTT
j_call: TRBJ2-2
clone_size: NA
d_call: NA
v_call: TRBV13

cdr3_aa: CASSLVSGGQETQYF
cdr3_nt: TGTGCCAGCAGCTTAGTTAGCGGGGGGCAAGAGACCCAGTACTTC
j_call: TRBJ2-5
clone_size: NA
d_call: TRBD2
v_call: TRBV7-3

cdr3_aa: CASSQEETAGNYEQYF
cdr3_nt: TGTGCCAGCAGCCAAGAAGAAACCGCCGGAAACTACGAGCAGTACTTC
j_call: TRBJ2-7
clone_size: NA
d_call: NA
v_call: TRBV4-2

cdr3_aa: CAWSARLGSPYEQYF
cdr3_nt: TGTGCCTGGAGTGCCCGCCTCGGGTCTCCCTACGAGCAGTACTTC
j_call: TRBJ2-7
clone_size: once
d_call: NA
v_call: TRBV30

cdr3_aa: CASSTRGTGFTYEQYF
cdr3_nt: TGTGCCAGCAGCACTAGGGGGACAGGGTTCACCTACGAGCAGTACTTC
j_call: TRBJ2-7
clone_size: NA
d_call: TRBD1
v_call: TRBV7-9

cdr3_aa: CASSAGQGSSYEQYF
cdr3_nt: TGTGCCAGTAGTGCCGGACAGGGGTCCTCCTACGAGCAGTACTTC
j_call: TRBJ2-7
clone_size: NA
d_call: TRBD1
v_call: TRBV19

cdr3_aa: CAWSVQGPQHF
cdr3_nt: TGTGCCTGGAGTGTACAGGGGCCCCAGCATTTT
j_call: TRBJ1-5
clone_size: NA
d_call: NA
v_call: TRBV30

cdr3_aa: CASSQDRFSRAATDTQYF
cdr3_nt: TGCGCCAGCAGCCAAGATCGATTTAGTCGGGCCGCGACAGATACGCAGTATTTT
j_call: TRBJ2-3
clone_size: once
d_call: NA
v_call: TRBV4-1

cdr3_aa: CASSQEGRAPRYEQYF
cdr3_nt: TGTGCCAGCAGCCAAGAAGGGCGGGCGCCCCGCTACGAGCAGTACTTC
j_call: TRBJ2-7
clone_size: NA
d_call: NA
v_call: TRBV14

cdr3_aa: CASSFPGPSYEQYF
cdr3_nt: TGTGCCAGCAGTTTCCCAGGGCCCTCCTACGAGCAGTACTTC
j_call: TRBJ2-7
clone_size: NA
d_call: NA
v_call: TRBV28

cdr3_aa: CASSLGQGREAFF
cdr3_nt: TGTGCCAGCAGCTTAGGTCAGGGCCGTGAAGCTTTCTTT
j_call: TRBJ1-1
clone_size: NA
d_call: NA
v_call: TRBV11-2

cdr3_aa: CATSRDRTGERGNYGYTF
cdr3_nt: TGTGCCACCAGCAGAGACCGGACAGGGGAGAGGGGGAACTATGGCTACACCTTC
j_call: TRBJ1-2
clone_size: NA
d_call: TRBD1
v_call: TRBV15

cdr3_aa: CATRLDRGTTEAFF
cdr3_nt: TGTGCCACCAGGCTCGACAGGGGTACCACTGAAGCTTTCTTT
j_call: TRBJ1-1
clone_size: NA
d_call: TRBD1
v_call: TRBV15

cdr3_aa: CASSLFRQGGSYEQYF
cdr3_nt: TGCGCCAGCAGCTTATTCAGACAGGGGGGATCCTACGAGCAGTACTTC
j_call: TRBJ2-7
clone_size: NA
d_call: TRBD1
v_call: TRBV5-1

cdr3_aa: CAISESIGLNQPQHF
cdr3_nt: TGTGCCATCAGTGAGTCGATAGGGTTGAACCAGCCCCAGCATTTT
j_call: TRBJ1-5
clone_size: NA
d_call: NA
v_call: TRBV10-3

cdr3_aa: CASSQGEAHNEQFF
cdr3_nt: TGTGCCAGCAGCCAAGGGGAAGCGCACAATGAGCAGTTCTTC
j_call: TRBJ2-1
clone_size: NA
d_call: NA
v_call: TRBV4-2

cdr3_aa: CASWPGPLNTEAFF
cdr3_nt: TGTGCCAGCTGGCCGGGACCGTTGAACACTGAAGCTTTCTTT
j_call: TRBJ1-1
clone_size: NA
d_call: NA
v_call: TRBV28

cdr3_aa: CASSSEDRGRLAEQFF
cdr3_nt: TGCGCCAGCAGCTCAGAGGACAGGGGAAGACTAGCGGAGCAGTTCTTC
j_call: TRBJ2-1
clone_size: NA
d_call: NA
v_call: TRBV5-1

cdr3_aa: CASESSGYYEQYF
cdr3_nt: TGTGCCAGCGAGTCTAGCGGGTACTACGAGCAGTACTTC
j_call: TRBJ2-7
clone_size: NA
d_call: TRBD2
v_call: TRBV5-6

cdr3_aa: CASSVGLGSYEQYF
cdr3_nt: TGTGCCAGCAGCGTAGGTCTAGGCTCCTACGAGCAGTACTTC
j_call: TRBJ2-7
clone_size: NA
d_call: NA
v_call: TRBV9

cdr3_aa: CASSPREAAKNIQYF
cdr3_nt: TGTGCCAGCAGCCCCCGGGAGGCGGCCAAAAACATTCAGTACTTC
j_call: TRBJ2-4
clone_size: NA
d_call: TRBD2
v_call: TRBV14

cdr3_aa: CASSLGEGLRFMDTQYF
cdr3_nt: TGTGCCAGCAGCTTAGGGGAGGGACTGAGGTTCATGGATACGCAGTATTTT
j_call: TRBJ2-3
clone_size: NA
d_call: NA
v_call: TRBV13

cdr3_aa: CASSAAEGAYEQYF
cdr3_nt: TGTGCCAGTAGTGCAGCGGAGGGCGCCTACGAGCAGTACTTC
j_call: TRBJ2-7
clone_size: NA
d_call: NA
v_call: TRBV19

cdr3_aa: CASSFGTIAYEQYF
cdr3_nt: TGTGCCAGCAGCTTCGGGACTATAGCCTACGAGCAGTACTTC
j_call: TRBJ2-7
clone_size: NA
d_call: TRBD2
v_call: TRBV11-2

cdr3_aa: CASSDGTYEQYF
cdr3_nt: TGTGCCAGCAGTGACGGTACCTACGAGCAGTACTTC
j_call: TRBJ2-7
clone_size: NA
d_call: NA
v_call: TRBV2

cdr3_aa: CASSPQREGLYEQYF
cdr3_nt: TGTGCCAGCAGTCCCCAGCGGGAGGGCCTCTACGAGCAGTACTTC
j_call: TRBJ2-7
clone_size: NA
d_call: TRBD2
v_call: TRBV27

cdr3_aa: CSVEREEATHSYEQYF
cdr3_nt: TGCAGCGTTGAGCGTGAGGAGGCCACCCACTCCTACGAGCAGTACTTC
j_call: TRBJ2-7
clone_size: NA
d_call: NA
v_call: TRBV29-1

cdr3_aa: CASSFGNTNYGYTF
cdr3_nt: TGTGCCAGCAGCTTTGGCAACACCAACTATGGCTACACCTTC
j_call: TRBJ1-2
clone_size: NA
d_call: NA
v_call: TRBV13

cdr3_aa: CASSRYRAGAGELFF
cdr3_nt: TGTGCCAGCAGCCGTTACAGGGCTGGGGCCGGGGAGCTGTTTTTT
j_call: TRBJ2-2
clone_size: NA
d_call: NA
v_call: TRBV11-3

cdr3_aa: CASSWGGEGEKLFF
cdr3_nt: TGTGCCAGCAGTTGGGGAGGGGAGGGCGAAAAACTGTTTTTT
j_call: TRBJ1-4
clone_size: NA
d_call: NA
v_call: TRBV27

cdr3_aa: CASSLELPYSYEQYF
cdr3_nt: TGTGCCAGCAGCTTGGAACTACCATACTCCTACGAGCAGTACTTC
j_call: TRBJ2-7
clone_size: NA
d_call: NA
v_call: TRBV5-8

cdr3_aa: CASRSGTSYEQYF
cdr3_nt: TGTGCCAGCAGAAGCGGGACTTCCTACGAGCAGTACTTC
j_call: TRBJ2-7
clone_size: NA
d_call: TRBD2
v_call: TRBV2

cdr3_aa: CASSISGSSYNEQFF
cdr3_nt: TGTGCCAGTAGTATAAGCGGGAGTTCTTACAATGAGCAGTTCTTC
j_call: TRBJ2-1
clone_size: NA
d_call: TRBD2
v_call: TRBV19

cdr3_aa: CSATGTTSYEQYF
cdr3_nt: TGCAGCGCGACCGGGACTACCTCCTACGAGCAGTACTTC
j_call: TRBJ2-7
clone_size: once
d_call: TRBD2
v_call: TRBV29-1

cdr3_aa: CASSLRGLAAYEQYF
cdr3_nt: TGTGCCAGCAGCTTGCGTGGACTAGCGGCATACGAGCAGTACTTC
j_call: TRBJ2-7
clone_size: NA
d_call: TRBD2
v_call: TRBV5-5

cdr3_aa: CASSPTSTVNEQFF
cdr3_nt: TGTGCCAGCAGCCCTACTTCAACGGTGAATGAGCAGTTCTTC
j_call: TRBJ2-1
clone_size: NA
d_call: NA
v_call: TRBV13

cdr3_aa: CASSQSGQVNEKLFF
cdr3_nt: TGTGCCAGCAGCCAATCAGGCCAGGTTAATGAAAAACTGTTTTTT
j_call: TRBJ1-4
clone_size: once
d_call: NA
v_call: TRBV5-6

cdr3_aa: CASSLSLAGYTDTQYF
cdr3_nt: TGTGCCAGCAGTTTGTCCCTAGCGGGGTACACAGATACGCAGTATTTT
j_call: TRBJ2-3
clone_size: NA
d_call: TRBD2
v_call: TRBV27

cdr3_aa: CATSTYSATNEKLFF
cdr3_nt: TGTGCCACCAGCACCTACAGCGCAACTAATGAAAAACTGTTTTTT
j_call: TRBJ1-4
clone_size: NA
d_call: NA
v_call: TRBV15

cdr3_aa: CVSHTASGANVLTF
cdr3_nt: TGTGTCAGTCACACCGCCTCTGGGGCCAACGTCCTGACTTTC
j_call: TRBJ2-6
clone_size: NA
d_call: NA
v_call: TRBV19